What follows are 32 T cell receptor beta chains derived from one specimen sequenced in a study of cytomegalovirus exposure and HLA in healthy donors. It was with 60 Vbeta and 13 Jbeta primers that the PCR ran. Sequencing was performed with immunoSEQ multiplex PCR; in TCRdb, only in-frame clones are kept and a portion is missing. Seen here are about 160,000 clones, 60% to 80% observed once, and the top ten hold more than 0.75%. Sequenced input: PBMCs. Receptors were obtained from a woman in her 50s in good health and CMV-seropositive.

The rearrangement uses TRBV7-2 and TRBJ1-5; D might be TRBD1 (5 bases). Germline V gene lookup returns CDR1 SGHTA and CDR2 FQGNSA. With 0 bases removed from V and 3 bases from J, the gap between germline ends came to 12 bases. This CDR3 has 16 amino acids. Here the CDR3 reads CASSLARTGFNQPQHF. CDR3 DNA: TGTGCCAGCAGCTTAGCGCGAACAGGTTTCAATCAGCCCCAGCATTTT.

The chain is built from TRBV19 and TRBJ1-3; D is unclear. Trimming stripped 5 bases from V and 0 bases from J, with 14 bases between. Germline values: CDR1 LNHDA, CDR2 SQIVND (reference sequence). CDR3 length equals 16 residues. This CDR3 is CASSAALHHSGNTIYF. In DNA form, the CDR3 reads TGTGCCAGTAGTGCGGCTCTACACCACTCTGGAAACACCATATATTTT.

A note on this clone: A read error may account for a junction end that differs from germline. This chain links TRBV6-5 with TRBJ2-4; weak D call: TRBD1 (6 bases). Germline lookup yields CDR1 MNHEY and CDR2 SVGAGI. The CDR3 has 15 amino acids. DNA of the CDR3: TGTGCCAGCAGTTACAGCCGGGACACAGATTTCGAGACCTCCTTC. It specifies CASSYSRDTDFETSF.

CDR3 in DNA: TGTGCCAGCAGCTTAACGGAGAACTACGAGCAGTACTTC. It translates to CASSLTENYEQYF. This rearrangement joins TRBV11-3 to TRBJ2-7; no clear D gene. Germline CDR1 reads SGHNT; CDR2 reads YENEEA. The CDR3 covers 13 residues. The V and J ends lost 2 bases and 3 bases respectively, with 8 bases between them.

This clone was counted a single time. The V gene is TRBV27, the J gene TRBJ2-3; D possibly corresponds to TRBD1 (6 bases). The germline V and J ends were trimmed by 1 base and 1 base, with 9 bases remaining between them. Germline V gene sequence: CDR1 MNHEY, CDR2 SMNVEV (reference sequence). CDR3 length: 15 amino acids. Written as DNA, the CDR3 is TGTGCCAGCAGTTTATACGCAGGGGGCACAGATACGCAGTATTTT. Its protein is CASSLYAGGTDTQYF.

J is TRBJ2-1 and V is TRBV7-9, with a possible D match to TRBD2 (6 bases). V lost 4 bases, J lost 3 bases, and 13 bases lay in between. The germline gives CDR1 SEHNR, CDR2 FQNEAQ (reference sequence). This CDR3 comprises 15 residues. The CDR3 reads CASSSRRGDYNEQFF. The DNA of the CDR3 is TGTGCCAGCAGCTCCCGGAGGGGCGACTACAATGAGCAGTTCTTC.

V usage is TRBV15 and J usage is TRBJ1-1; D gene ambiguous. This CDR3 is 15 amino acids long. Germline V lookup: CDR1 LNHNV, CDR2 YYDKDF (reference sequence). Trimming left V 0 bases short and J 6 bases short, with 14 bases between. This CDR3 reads CATSRDVGRGPEAFF. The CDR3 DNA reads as TGTGCCACCAGCAGAGATGTGGGTCGCGGCCCTGAAGCTTTCTTT.

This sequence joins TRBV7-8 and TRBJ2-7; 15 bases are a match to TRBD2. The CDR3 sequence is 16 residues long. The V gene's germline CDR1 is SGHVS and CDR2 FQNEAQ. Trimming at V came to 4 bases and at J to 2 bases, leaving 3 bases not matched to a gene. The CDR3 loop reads CASSWTSGGGTYEQYF. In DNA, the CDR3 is TGTGCCAGCAGCTGGACTAGCGGGGGGGGAACCTACGAGCAGTACTTC.

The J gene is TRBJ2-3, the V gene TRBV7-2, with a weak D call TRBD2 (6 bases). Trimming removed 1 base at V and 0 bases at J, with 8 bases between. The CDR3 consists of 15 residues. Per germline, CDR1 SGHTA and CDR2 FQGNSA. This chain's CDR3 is CASSLDGTSTDTQYF. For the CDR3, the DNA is TGTGCCAGCAGCTTAGATGGGACTAGCACAGATACGCAGTATTTT.

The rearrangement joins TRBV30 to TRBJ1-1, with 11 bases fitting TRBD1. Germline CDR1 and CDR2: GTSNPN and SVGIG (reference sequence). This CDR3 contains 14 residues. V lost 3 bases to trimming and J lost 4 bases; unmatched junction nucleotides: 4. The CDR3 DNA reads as TGTGCCTGGAGCCGGACAGGGGGCGTCACTGAAGCTTTCTTT. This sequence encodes CAWSRTGGVTEAFF.

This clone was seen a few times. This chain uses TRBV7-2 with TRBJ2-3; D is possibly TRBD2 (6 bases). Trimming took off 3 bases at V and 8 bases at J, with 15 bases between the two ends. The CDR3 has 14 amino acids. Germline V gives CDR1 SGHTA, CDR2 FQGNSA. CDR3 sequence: CASSFGWGDGTQYF. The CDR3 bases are TGTGCCAGCAGCTTCGGGTGGGGGGATGGTACGCAGTATTTT.

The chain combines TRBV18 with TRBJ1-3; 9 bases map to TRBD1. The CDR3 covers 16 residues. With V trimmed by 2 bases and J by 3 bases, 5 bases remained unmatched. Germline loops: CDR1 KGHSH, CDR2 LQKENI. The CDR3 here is CASSPSGTGSGNTIYF. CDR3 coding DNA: TGTGCCAGCTCACCATCCGGGACAGGGAGTGGAAACACCATATATTTT.

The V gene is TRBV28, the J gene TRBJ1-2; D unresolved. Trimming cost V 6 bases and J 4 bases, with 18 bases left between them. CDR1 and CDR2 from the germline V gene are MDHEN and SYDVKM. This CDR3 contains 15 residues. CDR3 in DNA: TGTGCCAGCAGCTCTTCTAAGGGAGGTGGCTATGGCTACACCTTC. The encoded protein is CASSSSKGGGYGYTF.

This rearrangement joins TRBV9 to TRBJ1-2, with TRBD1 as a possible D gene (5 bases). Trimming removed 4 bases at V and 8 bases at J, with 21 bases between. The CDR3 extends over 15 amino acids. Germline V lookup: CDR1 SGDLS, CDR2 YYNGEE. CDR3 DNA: TGTGCCAGCAGCCGTGTGGGGGGGAGGGCGAGCGGCTACACCTTC. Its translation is CASSRVGGRASGYTF.

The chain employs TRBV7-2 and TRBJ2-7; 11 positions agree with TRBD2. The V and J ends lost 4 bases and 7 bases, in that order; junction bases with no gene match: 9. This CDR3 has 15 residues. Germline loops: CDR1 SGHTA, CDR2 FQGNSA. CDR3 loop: CASSSISGRVWEQYF. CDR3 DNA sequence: TGTGCCAGCAGCTCGATTAGCGGGAGGGTATGGGAGCAGTACTTC.

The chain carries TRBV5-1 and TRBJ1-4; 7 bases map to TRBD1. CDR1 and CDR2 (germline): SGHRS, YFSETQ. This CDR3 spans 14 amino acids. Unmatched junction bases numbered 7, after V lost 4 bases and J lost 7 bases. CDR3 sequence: CASSPAGGSEKLFF. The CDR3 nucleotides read TGCGCCAGCAGCCCGGCAGGGGGTAGTGAAAAACTGTTTTTT.

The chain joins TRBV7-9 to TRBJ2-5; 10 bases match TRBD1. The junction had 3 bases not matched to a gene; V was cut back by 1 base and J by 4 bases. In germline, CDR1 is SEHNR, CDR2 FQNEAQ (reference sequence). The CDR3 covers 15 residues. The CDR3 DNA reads TGTGCCAGCAGCTTAGTGACAGGGGGCCGAGAGACCCAGTACTTC. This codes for CASSLVTGGRETQYF.

This CDR3 is CASSDRGYGYTF. In nucleotides, the CDR3 is TGTGCCAGCAGTGACAGGGGCTATGGCTACACCTTC. The chain carries TRBV2 and TRBJ1-2; D perhaps matches TRBD1 (6 bases). With 3 bases removed from V and 4 bases from J, the gap between germline ends came to 6 bases. In germline, CDR1 is SNHLY, CDR2 FYNNEI. The CDR3 totals 12 residues.

The CDR3 loop is CASRTGVGGSPLHF. DNA for the CDR3: TGTGCCAGCAGGACAGGGGTCGGGGGTTCACCCCTCCACTTT. This chain uses TRBV28 with TRBJ1-6; TRBD1 matches 8 bases. CDR3 size: 14 residues. CDR1 is MDHEN and CDR2 is SYDVKM in the germline V gene. Trimming took 6 bases from V and 9 from J; bases not matched to a gene: 7.

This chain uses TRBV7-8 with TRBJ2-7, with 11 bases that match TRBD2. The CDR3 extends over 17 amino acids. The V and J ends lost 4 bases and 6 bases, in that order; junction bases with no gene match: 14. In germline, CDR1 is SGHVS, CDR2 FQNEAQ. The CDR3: CASSSRLAGLSPTEQYF. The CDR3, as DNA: TGTGCCAGCAGCTCGAGACTAGCGGGGTTGAGCCCTACCGAGCAGTACTTC.

CDR3 residues: CASRLDSYEQYF. CDR3 DNA: TGTGCCAGCAGGCTCGACAGCTACGAGCAGTACTTC. This chain links TRBV6-6 with TRBJ2-7; a possible D gene is TRBD1 (5 bases). CDR1 is MNHNY, CDR2 SVGAGI, per germline (reference sequence). This CDR3 contains 12 residues. The V end lost 6 bases, the J end lost 3 bases, and 9 bases lay between the germline ends.

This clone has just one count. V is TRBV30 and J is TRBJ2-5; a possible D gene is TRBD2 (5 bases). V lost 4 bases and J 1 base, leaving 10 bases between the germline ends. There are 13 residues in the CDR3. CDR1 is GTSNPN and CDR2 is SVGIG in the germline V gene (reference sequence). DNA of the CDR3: TGTGCCTGGATAAAAGGGAGCCAAGAGACCCAGTACTTC. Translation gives CAWIKGSQETQYF.

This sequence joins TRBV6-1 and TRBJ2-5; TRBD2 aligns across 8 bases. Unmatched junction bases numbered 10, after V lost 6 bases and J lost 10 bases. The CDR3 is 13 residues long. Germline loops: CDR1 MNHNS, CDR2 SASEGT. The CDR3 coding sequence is TGTGCCAGCAGCGGGGGGGAGGGTAGGGACCAGTACTTC. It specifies CASSGGEGRDQYF.

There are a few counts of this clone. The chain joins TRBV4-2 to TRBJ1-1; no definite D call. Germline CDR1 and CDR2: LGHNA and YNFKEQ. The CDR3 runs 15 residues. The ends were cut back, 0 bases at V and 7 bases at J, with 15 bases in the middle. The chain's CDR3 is CASSQEVHRSYEAFF. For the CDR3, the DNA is TGTGCCAGCAGCCAAGAGGTCCACAGAAGCTATGAAGCTTTCTTT.

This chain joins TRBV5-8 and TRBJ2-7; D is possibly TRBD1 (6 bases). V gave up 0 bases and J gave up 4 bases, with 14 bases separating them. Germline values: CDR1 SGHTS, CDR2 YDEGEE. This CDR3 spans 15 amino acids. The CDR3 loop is CASSLGPGVLYEQYF. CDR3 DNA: TGTGCCAGCAGCTTGGGTCCAGGGGTCTTGTACGAGCAGTACTTC.

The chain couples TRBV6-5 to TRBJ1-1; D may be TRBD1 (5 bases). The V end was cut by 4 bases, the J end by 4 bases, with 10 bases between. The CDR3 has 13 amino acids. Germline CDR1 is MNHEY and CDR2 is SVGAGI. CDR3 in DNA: TGTGCCAGCAGTTTCAGGGTTCGCACTGAAGCTTTCTTT. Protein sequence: CASSFRVRTEAFF.

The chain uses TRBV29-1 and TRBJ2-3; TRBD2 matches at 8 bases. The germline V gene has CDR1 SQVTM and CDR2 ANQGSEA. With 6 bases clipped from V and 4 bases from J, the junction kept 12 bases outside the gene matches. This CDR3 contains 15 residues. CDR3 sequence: CSVPGGASAADTQYF. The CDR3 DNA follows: TGCAGCGTCCCCGGGGGGGCCTCAGCCGCAGATACGCAGTATTTT.

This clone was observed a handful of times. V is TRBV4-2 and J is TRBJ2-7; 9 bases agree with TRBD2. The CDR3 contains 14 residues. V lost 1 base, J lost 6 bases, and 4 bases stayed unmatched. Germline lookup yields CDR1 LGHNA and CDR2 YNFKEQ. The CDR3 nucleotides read TGTGCCAGCAGCCAAGTAGCGGGAGAGATCGAGCAGTACTTC. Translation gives CASSQVAGEIEQYF.

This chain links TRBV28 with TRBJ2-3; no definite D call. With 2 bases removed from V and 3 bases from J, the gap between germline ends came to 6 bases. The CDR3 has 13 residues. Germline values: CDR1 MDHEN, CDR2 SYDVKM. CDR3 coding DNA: TGTGCCAGCAGTTTAACCGAGACAGATACGCAGTATTTT. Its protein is CASSLTETDTQYF.

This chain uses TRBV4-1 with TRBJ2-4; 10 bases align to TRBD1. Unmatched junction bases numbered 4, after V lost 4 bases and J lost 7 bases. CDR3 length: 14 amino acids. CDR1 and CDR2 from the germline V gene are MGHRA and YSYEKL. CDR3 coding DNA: TGCGCCAGCAGCCGGGGACAGGGGTTGAACATTCAGTACTTC. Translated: CASSRGQGLNIQYF.

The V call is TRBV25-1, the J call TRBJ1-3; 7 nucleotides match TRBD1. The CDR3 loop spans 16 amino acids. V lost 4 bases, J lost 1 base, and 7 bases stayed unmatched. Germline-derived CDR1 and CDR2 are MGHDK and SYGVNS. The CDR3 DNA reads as TGTGCCAGCAGTGCAGCCGGGACAGCTTCTGGAAACACCATATATTTT. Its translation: CASSAAGTASGNTIYF. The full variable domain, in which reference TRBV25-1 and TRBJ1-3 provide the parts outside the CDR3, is EADIYQTPRYLVIGTGKKITLECSQTMGHDKMYWYQQDPGMELHLIHYSYGVNSTEKGDLSSESTVSRIRTEHFPLTLESARPSHTSQYLCASSAAGTASGNTIYFGEGSWLTVV.

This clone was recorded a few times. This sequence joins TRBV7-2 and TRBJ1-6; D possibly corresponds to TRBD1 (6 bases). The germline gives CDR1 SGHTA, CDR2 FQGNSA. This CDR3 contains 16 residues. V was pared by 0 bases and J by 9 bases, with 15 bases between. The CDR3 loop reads CASSLASGTYRSPLHF. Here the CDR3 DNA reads TGTGCCAGCAGCTTAGCGTCGGGGACATACCGTTCACCCCTCCACTTT.